The rows below give T cell receptor beta chains drawn from one sample of a study of OX40 agonist ivuxolimab in advanced cancers. Sequencing used immunoSEQ multiplex PCR; TCRdb keeps in-frame clones, though not all of them. The sample includes approximately 86,000 clones, approximately 91% seen only once; the top ten take under 0.35%. The sample here was CD4+ or CD8+ T cells sorted from blood, taken in a trial of the OX40 agonist ivuxolimab. The receptors derive from an adult with an advanced solid tumor such as melanoma, head and neck, liver or kidney cancer. Both conserved end residues are trimmed from each CDR3. The order of the fields is J gene, V gene, CDR3 protein.

j_call: TRBJ2-1; v_call: TRBV7-2; cdr3_aa: ASSRRQGAFSYNEQF
j_call: TRBJ2-1; v_call: TRBV6-4; cdr3_aa: ASSDEGLGSNEQF
j_call: TRBJ1-5; v_call: TRBV30; cdr3_aa: AWKCRGGPQH
j_call: TRBJ2-5; v_call: TRBV7-8; cdr3_aa: ASSSRLAGETQY
j_call: TRBJ2-1; v_call: TRBV10-3; cdr3_aa: AISRTELAGGTTYNEQF
j_call: TRBJ1-2; v_call: TRBV28; cdr3_aa: ASSYGAPVKGYT
j_call: TRBJ1-4; v_call: TRBV9; cdr3_aa: ASSVDPGATNEKLF
j_call: TRBJ2-3; v_call: TRBV11-2; cdr3_aa: ASSFSGRGDTQY
j_call: TRBJ1-5; v_call: TRBV19; cdr3_aa: ASSIGGSDQPQH
j_call: TRBJ1-3; v_call: TRBV7-9; cdr3_aa: ASMASSGNTIY
j_call: TRBJ2-2; v_call: TRBV4-2; cdr3_aa: ASSQDIARENTGELF
j_call: TRBJ2-7; v_call: TRBV5-4; cdr3_aa: ASSLTGGNEQY
j_call: TRBJ2-5; v_call: TRBV15; cdr3_aa: ATSRDRTVQETQY
j_call: TRBJ2-1; v_call: TRBV15; cdr3_aa: ATSRGSGSVSSYNEQF
j_call: TRBJ2-7; v_call: TRBV28; cdr3_aa: ASSFSSPGEQY
j_call: TRBJ1-2; v_call: TRBV9; cdr3_aa: ASSARTGNGYT
j_call: TRBJ2-3; v_call: TRBV4-3; cdr3_aa: ASSQDLGIGGTQY
j_call: TRBJ2-3; v_call: TRBV5-1; cdr3_aa: ASSSQGTDTQY
j_call: TRBJ2-1; v_call: TRBV18; cdr3_aa: ASSPLGSDNEQF
j_call: TRBJ2-1; v_call: TRBV4-3; cdr3_aa: ASSQQAGLNEQF
j_call: TRBJ2-3; v_call: TRBV7-8; cdr3_aa: ASSPWGLAGDADTQY
j_call: TRBJ2-6; v_call: TRBV5-4; cdr3_aa: ASSLGRVDGANVLT
j_call: TRBJ2-1; v_call: TRBV7-9; cdr3_aa: ASSPSGRAANEQF
j_call: TRBJ1-5; v_call: TRBV11-2; cdr3_aa: ASSSGTHSNQPQH
j_call: TRBJ2-2; v_call: TRBV5-6; cdr3_aa: ASSFLRTENTGELF
j_call: TRBJ2-2; v_call: TRBV7-2; cdr3_aa: ASSRNSGGGTGELF
j_call: TRBJ2-4; v_call: TRBV4-2; cdr3_aa: ASSQDGTGNIQY
j_call: TRBJ2-7; v_call: TRBV14; cdr3_aa: ASSQSGPQQY
j_call: TRBJ2-7; v_call: TRBV4-1; cdr3_aa: ASSPGQGGSYEQY
j_call: TRBJ1-2; v_call: TRBV6-5; cdr3_aa: ASSEGQIGGYT
j_call: TRBJ2-3; v_call: TRBV4-3; cdr3_aa: ASSQASGVSTDTQY
j_call: TRBJ2-7; v_call: TRBV6-6; cdr3_aa: ASRETGYEQY
j_call: TRBJ1-1; v_call: TRBV7-2; cdr3_aa: ASSLEVNTEAF
j_call: TRBJ2-1; v_call: TRBV28; cdr3_aa: ASLRPGAGYNEQF
j_call: TRBJ2-7; v_call: TRBV9; cdr3_aa: ASSRIGTSGNYEQY
j_call: TRBJ1-2; v_call: TRBV6-5; cdr3_aa: ASSYFGLYGYT
j_call: TRBJ1-1; v_call: TRBV7-2; cdr3_aa: ASSLGGFTEAF
j_call: TRBJ2-2; v_call: TRBV25-1; cdr3_aa: ASSNSGRVVGELF
j_call: TRBJ2-3; v_call: TRBV6-6; cdr3_aa: ASSSYTDTQY
j_call: TRBJ1-3; v_call: TRBV5-8; cdr3_aa: ASSPDGNTIY
j_call: TRBJ2-2; v_call: TRBV28; cdr3_aa: ASSPGDRNTGELF
j_call: TRBJ1-2; v_call: TRBV11-2; cdr3_aa: ASSYVTGTGGGYT
j_call: TRBJ2-1; v_call: TRBV5-4; cdr3_aa: ASSLQGAREQF
j_call: TRBJ2-7; v_call: TRBV19; cdr3_aa: ASSSLAGGPYEQY
j_call: TRBJ1-5; v_call: TRBV18; cdr3_aa: ASSGEKDNQPQH
j_call: TRBJ2-3; v_call: TRBV9; cdr3_aa: ASSVGEAPMYHTQY
j_call: TRBJ2-3; v_call: TRBV9; cdr3_aa: ASSVDLGKGTDTQY
j_call: TRBJ1-2; v_call: TRBV5-1; cdr3_aa: ASSLGTGLTLGIYGYT
j_call: TRBJ1-1; v_call: TRBV7-9; cdr3_aa: ASSLEGNTEAF
j_call: TRBJ2-1; v_call: TRBV7-2; cdr3_aa: ASTLPTLEQF
j_call: TRBJ2-5; v_call: TRBV13; cdr3_aa: ASSLFSARGTQY
j_call: TRBJ2-1; v_call: TRBV7-2; cdr3_aa: ASSLDPRAEQF
j_call: TRBJ2-1; v_call: TRBV29-1; cdr3_aa: SVARQANYNEQF
j_call: TRBJ2-2; v_call: TRBV7-3; cdr3_aa: ASSPLAAGTGELF
j_call: TRBJ1-1; v_call: TRBV18; cdr3_aa: ASSPPTQANTEAF